One sample yielded the 27 T cell receptor beta chains listed below, sequenced in a study of T cells in narcolepsy. Here immunoSEQ multiplex PCR was the method, and the copy in TCRdb shows in-frame clones only, minus some. Among some 16,000 clones, around 70% were seen once, and the ten largest hold 11% to 15%. Sequencing was performed on CD45RA- memory CD8+ T cells from PBMCs. These receptors were collected from a human donor with narcolepsy.

This chain uses TRBV5-1 with TRBJ2-7; D possibly corresponds to TRBD1 (6 bases). This CDR3 region has 15 residues. CDR1 and CDR2 from the germline V gene are SGHRS and YFSETQ. V was clipped by 0 bases and J by 4 bases, with 14 bases between them. The CDR3 sequence is CASSLVQGSGYEQYF. The CDR3 DNA is TGCGCCAGCAGCTTGGTACAGGGATCGGGATACGAGCAGTACTTC.

The chain employs TRBV6-1 and TRBJ2-7; 9 bases agree with TRBD2. This CDR3 is 14 amino acids long. V lost 5 bases, J lost 2 bases, and 4 bases stayed unmatched. In germline, CDR1 is MNHNS, CDR2 SASEGT. The CDR3 DNA reads as TGTGCCAGCAGTTGGCTAGCGGGAACCTACGAGCAGTACTTC. Translation gives CASSWLAGTYEQYF.

J is TRBJ2-2 and V is TRBV7-6, with TRBD2 matching 7 bases. J gave up 3 bases and V 7 bases, and 8 bases lay outside the gene matches. The germline CDR1 and CDR2 sequences are SGHVS and FNYEAQ. The CDR3 consists of 15 residues. The CDR3 nucleotides are TGTGCCAGCACAAAGGGAGGGCTGGACACCGGGGAGCTGTTTTTT. Amino acid sequence: CASTKGGLDTGELFF.

This sequence joins TRBV19 and TRBJ1-5, with D tentatively TRBD1 (5 bases). The CDR3 sequence is 15 residues long. CDR1 is LNHDA and CDR2 is SQIVND in the germline V gene (reference sequence). Trimming removed 6 bases from V and 4 bases from J, with 16 bases in between. The CDR3 loop is CASSWTGAGNQPQHF. The CDR3 region has the DNA TGTGCCAGTAGCTGGACCGGGGCAGGTAATCAGCCCCAGCATTTT.

V and J are TRBV2 and TRBJ2-1; unclear D gene. Between the trimmed V and J ends, which lost 11 bases and 5 bases, there was a span of 10 bases. Germline lookup yields CDR1 SNHLY and CDR2 FYNNEI. The CDR3 runs to 11 residues. This CDR3 is CAGHINNEQFF. The CDR3 DNA follows: TGTGCCGGTCACATCAACAATGAGCAGTTCTTC. The entire variable domain, with the rest obtained from reference TRBV2 and TRBJ2-1, is as follows: EPEVTQTPSHQVTQMGQEVILRCVPISNHLYFYWYRQILGQKVEFLVSFYNNEISEKSEIFDDQFSVERPDGSNFTLKIRSTKLEDSAMYFCAGHINNEQFFGPGTRLTVL.

The sample holds a few counts of this clone. The chain links TRBV2 to TRBJ2-5; perhaps TRBD1 as D (6 bases). CDR1 is SNHLY and CDR2 is FYNNEI in the germline V gene. The CDR3 is 16 amino acids. Trimming shortened V by 2 bases and J by 5 bases, and 18 bases separated the two germline ends. CDR3 sequence reads: CASSERTDSVRETQYF. As DNA, the CDR3 is TGTGCCAGCAGTGAACGGACAGACTCAGTACGGGAGACCCAGTACTTC. The whole variable domain, remainder taken from reference TRBV2 and TRBJ2-5, is EPEVTQTPSHQVTQMGQEVILRCVPISNHLYFYWYRQILGQKVEFLVSFYNNEISEKSEIFDDQFSVERPDGSNFTLKIRSTKLEDSAMYFCASSERTDSVRETQYFGPGTRLLVL.

This chain connects TRBV12-5 to TRBJ2-7, with unresolved D. The V end was cut by 9 bases, the J end by 3 bases, with 9 bases between. CDR1 is LGHNT and CDR2 is FRNRAP in the germline V gene. There are 11 residues in the CDR3. This CDR3 reads CASALSYEQYF. As DNA, the CDR3 is TGTGCTAGCGCTTTAAGCTACGAGCAGTACTTC.

The V gene is TRBV21-1, the J gene TRBJ1-5. TRBV21-1 is flagged as a pseudogene. The CDR3 length is 16 residues. Here the CDR3 reads CASSNGRVESNQPQHF. Written as DNA, the CDR3 is TGTGCCAGCAGCAACGGGAGGGTAGAGAGCAATCAGCCCCAGCATTTT.

This chain joins TRBV6-5 and TRBJ2-3; D perhaps matches TRBD2 (6 bases). The CDR3 spans 15 residues. Germline CDR1 is MNHEY and CDR2 is SVGAGI. V shed 0 bases and J shed 4 bases, with 11 bases lying between them. CDR3: CASSYSGGRADTQYF. In DNA form, the CDR3 reads TGTGCCAGCAGTTACTCGGGAGGTCGGGCAGATACGCAGTATTTT.

The J gene is TRBJ2-1, the V gene TRBV7-9; D unresolved. The germline CDR1 and CDR2 sequences are SEHNR and FQNEAQ (reference sequence). The CDR3 is made up of 14 amino acids. Trimming took 8 bases from V and 3 from J, leaving 14 bases between them. CDR3 region: CASPSGPNYNEQFF. The CDR3 DNA follows: TGTGCCAGCCCATCGGGCCCTAACTACAATGAGCAGTTCTTC. The full variable domain, completed using reference TRBV7-9 and TRBJ2-1, is DTGVSQNPRHKITKRGQNVTFRCDPISEHNRLYWYRQTLGQGPEFLTYFQNEAQLEKSRLLSDRFSAERPKGSFSTLEIQRTEQGDSAMYLCASPSGPNYNEQFFGPGTRLTVL.

The V and J genes are TRBV12-5 and TRBJ2-7; TRBD2 aligns across 8 bases. CDR1 and CDR2 from the germline V gene are LGHNT and FRNRAP. J gave up 2 bases and V 5 bases, and 5 bases lay outside the gene matches. The CDR3 is 14 amino acids. CDR3 protein: CASGTGTSAYEQYF. CDR3 nucleotides: TGTGCTAGTGGTACCGGGACTAGTGCCTACGAGCAGTACTTC.

The V call is TRBV7-7, the J call TRBJ2-1, with 7 positions matching TRBD1. Germline lookup yields CDR1 SSHAT and CDR2 FNYEAQ (reference sequence). After removal of 5 bases from V and 6 bases from J, the junction contained 4 bases not matched to a gene. This CDR3 contains 13 residues. The CDR3 here is CASSLTGINEQFF. For the CDR3, the DNA is TGTGCCAGCAGCCTGACAGGGATCAATGAGCAGTTCTTC.

The CDR3 DNA reads TGTGCCAGCAGTGAAAGGGTGTGGATGGACAGGGACTCGAATCAGCCCCAGCATTTT. It yields the protein CASSERVWMDRDSNQPQHF. This chain joins TRBV2 and TRBJ1-5; 8 bases fit TRBD1. The CDR3 has 19 amino acids. V shed 2 bases, J shed 4 bases, and the junction held 16 bases outside the gene matches. Germline V gives CDR1 SNHLY, CDR2 FYNNEI. Combining the CDR3 with reference TRBV2 and TRBJ1-5 gives the whole variable domain EPEVTQTPSHQVTQMGQEVILRCVPISNHLYFYWYRQILGQKVEFLVSFYNNEISEKSEIFDDQFSVERPDGSNFTLKIRSTKLEDSAMYFCASSERVWMDRDSNQPQHFGDGTRLSIL.

This chain links TRBV11-2 with TRBJ1-5; D call uncertain. CDR3 length: 14 residues. The V end lost 1 base, the J end lost 6 bases, and 10 bases lay between the germline ends. Per germline, CDR1 SGHAT and CDR2 FQNNGV. CDR3 region: CASSLAGVPQPQHF. The CDR3 nucleotides read TGTGCCAGCAGCTTAGCCGGGGTCCCTCAGCCCCAGCATTTT.

This chain uses TRBV4-1 with TRBJ1-2, with D unresolved. Trimming removed 4 bases at V and 13 bases at J, with 22 bases between. The germline V gene has CDR1 MGHRA and CDR2 YSYEKL. The CDR3 consists of 14 residues. Here the CDR3 reads CASSLLILPGPATF. The CDR3 DNA reads as TGCGCCAGCAGCCTCCTGATCCTCCCGGGTCCGGCCACCTTC.

The J gene is TRBJ2-7, the V gene TRBV15; the D gene is possibly TRBD2 (5 bases). This CDR3 contains 15 residues. From germline, CDR1 is LNHNV and CDR2 YYDKDF (reference sequence). The V end was cut by 5 bases, the J end by 2 bases, with 16 bases between. The CDR3 reads CATSPLGDGAYEQYF. CDR3 sequence (DNA): TGTGCCACCAGCCCCTTGGGAGATGGAGCCTACGAGCAGTACTTC.

This clone was seen a handful of times. The gene calls are TRBV4-2 and TRBJ2-1, with 7 bases lining up with TRBD1. The CDR3 consists of 15 residues. The germline gives CDR1 LGHNA, CDR2 YNFKEQ. V lost 6 bases and J lost 6; bases outside the gene matches: 11. CDR3 coding DNA: TGTGCCAGCAGAGACCGACAGGGATTGGGCAATGAGCAGTTCTTC. Translating gives CASRDRQGLGNEQFF.

This rearrangement joins TRBV10-3 to TRBJ2-7; 7 positions agree with TRBD2. Per the germline V gene, CDR1 is ENHRY and CDR2 is SYGVKD. The CDR3 is 16 residues long. Trimming at V came to 0 bases and at J to 0 bases, leaving 5 bases not matched to a gene. The CDR3: CAISESASGSSYEQYF. CDR3 DNA sequence: TGTGCCATCAGTGAGTCCGCTAGCGGTAGCTCCTACGAGCAGTACTTC.

The genes are TRBV9 and TRBJ2-5, with 7 nucleotides matching TRBD1. The CDR3 is made up of 13 amino acids. Germline V gives CDR1 SGDLS, CDR2 YYNGEE. Germline trimming cut 9 bases from V and 4 bases from J; bases unmatched to any gene: 9. CDR3 sequence: CATGDSRGETQYF. CDR3 nucleotides: TGTGCCACCGGGGACAGTCGAGGAGAGACCCAGTACTTC.

This clone occurred once. This sequence joins TRBV7-9 and TRBJ1-2; D ambiguous. Germline lookup yields CDR1 SEHNR and CDR2 FQNEAQ (reference sequence). Trimming removed 4 bases from V and 4 bases from J, with 16 bases in between. The CDR3 runs to 15 residues. The CDR3 reads CASSSRTYVFYGYTF. The CDR3 nucleotides are TGTGCCAGCAGCTCCCGGACTTACGTCTTCTATGGCTACACCTTC.

This chain joins TRBV9 and TRBJ2-5; a possible D gene is TRBD1 (5 bases). Germline CDR1 SGDLS, CDR2 YYNGEE. Trimming removed 4 bases at V and 2 bases at J, with 12 bases between. There are 14 residues in the CDR3. The CDR3 sequence: CASSLGVVQETQYF. The CDR3 DNA sequence: TGTGCCAGCAGCTTAGGGGTAGTACAAGAGACCCAGTACTTC.

The chain carries TRBV5-5 and TRBJ2-3, with 8 bases lining up with TRBD2. Germline CDR1 and CDR2: SGHKS and YYEKEE (reference sequence). Germline trimming cut 2 bases from V and 4 bases from J; bases unmatched to any gene: 6. This CDR3 has 15 residues. The CDR3 loop reads CASSLQREISDTQYF. The CDR3 DNA reads TGTGCCAGCAGCTTACAGCGGGAGATTTCAGATACGCAGTATTTT.

This clone was seen a few times. With a far larger clone one base away, a read error is the likely cause. The J gene is TRBJ1-5, the V gene TRBV4-2, with D possibly matching TRBD1 (5 bases). This CDR3 region has 15 residues. Germline loops: CDR1 LGHNA, CDR2 YNFKEQ. With 2 bases removed from V and 7 bases from J, the gap between germline ends came to 15 bases. The CDR3 protein is CASSQRGEAGQPQHF. CDR3 coding DNA: TGTGCCAGCAGCCAAAGAGGGGAGGCTGGGCAGCCCCAGCATTTT.

The V and J genes are TRBV10-3 and TRBJ1-1; 7 bases fit TRBD1. CDR1 and CDR2 (germline): ENHRY, SYGVKD. V was clipped by 6 bases and J by 4 bases; unmatched bases: 11. CDR3 size: 15 residues. CDR3 in amino acids: CAISPGTAEVTEAFF. The CDR3 bases are TGTGCCATCAGCCCCGGGACAGCCGAAGTCACTGAAGCTTTCTTT.

The J gene is TRBJ2-1, the V gene TRBV12-5; TRBD2 matches 8 bases. There are 14 residues in the CDR3. The germline CDR1 and CDR2 sequences are LGHNT and FRNRAP. The V gene end was trimmed by 4 bases and the J gene end by 5 bases; junction bases not matched to a gene: 4. The CDR3 coding sequence is TGTGCTAGTGGTTCGAGCGGGGGAAACAATGAGCAGTTCTTC. It translates to CASGSSGGNNEQFF.

In this sample, this clone turned up a few times. The chain joins TRBV5-4 to TRBJ2-7, with D tentatively TRBD1 (5 bases). CDR3 length: 13 residues. V was trimmed by 4 bases and J by 1 base, leaving 9 bases between them. Germline CDR1 SGHNT, CDR2 YYREEE (reference sequence). The DNA of the CDR3 is TGTGCCAGCAGCATTCCAGGGTCCTACGAGCAGTACTTC. Its translation is CASSIPGSYEQYF.

The chain links TRBV11-2 to TRBJ2-3; D gene unclear. CDR3 length: 14 amino acids. Trimming removed 0 bases at V and 0 bases at J, with 4 bases between. CDR1 and CDR2 (germline): SGHAT, FQNNGV. CDR3 amino acids: CASSLEVSTDTQYF. CDR3 DNA: TGTGCCAGCAGCTTAGAGGTCAGCACAGATACGCAGTATTTT.